This T cell receptor (beta chain) was documented in a study of blood T cell repertoires in COVID-19. Study overall: T cells, B-cell-depleted T cells, or PBMCs provided the cDNA or gDNA that served as material.

Trimming removed 0 bases at V and 3 bases at J, with 9 bases between. This CDR3 spans 14 amino acids. In germline, CDR1 is SGHRS, CDR2 YFSETQ. Data came from immunoSEQ multiplex PCR; TCRdb stores just in-frame clones and leaves some out. The sample has about 170,000 clones; more than 65% are singletons. Turning to this clone: Other DNA variants within this sample encode the same CDR3.

The TCR sequence derives from a woman aged 80 or over with active or convalescent COVID-19. Source material: peripheral blood. The rearrangement uses TRBV5-1 and TRBJ1-1, with a possible D match to TRBD1 (5 bases). The CDR3 bases are TGCGCCAGCAGCTTGGTATCGGGGGACACTGAAGCTTTCTTT. It is translated as CASSLVSGDTEAFF.